This TCR beta chain was profiled in a study of T cells in Graves' hyperthyroidism and ophthalmopathy. Study details: Sampling of peripheral blood happened at initial diagnosis, prior to any treatment.

The table lists this clonotype with many counts. Its antigen is still unknown. Findings and limits, study-wide: Researchers report that a 13 V-J model separated ophthalmopathy from stable hyperthyroidism.

The V gene lost 6 bases and the J gene lost 2 bases, with 13 bases spanning the gap. This CDR3 is built from 14 residues. TCR beta CDR3 regions were amplified from RNA. An initial round of RT-PCR targeting the TCR CDR3 relied on the HTBI primer set. TCRdb processed the multiplex PCR reads anew with MiXCR; each CDR3 protein has one entry. Counted here are about 200,000 distinct CDR3 sequences, 17% occurring once; the ten biggest clones make up around 52%. PBMCs were obtained from 9 to 10 ml fresh peripheral blood. Sequenced: blood. The J gene is TRBJ1-2, the V gene TRBV12-3 or TRBV12-4; D uncertain. This sequence originates from a woman in her forties or fifties with Graves' hyperthyroidism. The CDR3 protein is CASSARAVNYGYTF. CDR3 nucleotides: TGTGCCAGCAGCGCGAGGGCTGTGAACTATGGCTACACCTTC.